This T cell receptor beta chain was captured by sequencing in a study of T cell responses to AZD1222 COVID-19 vaccine. Study observations and caveats: Spike-wide vaccine-associated CD4 TCRs dominated at 160-218 and 743-854.

This clone was seen a single time. Its antigen is as yet unknown. The CDR3 has 17 residues. Germline trimming cut 5 bases from V and 2 bases from J; bases unmatched to any gene: 14. Germline V gene sequence: CDR1 SGHRS, CDR2 YFSETQ. The repertoire was sequenced with immunoSEQ multiplex PCR; TCRdb's copy has only in-frame clones and lacks some. In the table there are approximately 100,000 clones, 85% of which are singletons. The clonotype originates from an adult who received the AZD1222 COVID-19 vaccine. The chain combines TRBV5-1 with TRBJ2-3, with 7 positions matching TRBD2. The sequenced sample was peripheral blood, obtained 28 days after the second AZD1222 dose. Here the CDR3 reads CASSLASSGVLTDTQYF. The CDR3, as DNA: TGCGCCAGCAGTCTGGCGTCCAGCGGGGTTCTCACAGATACGCAGTATTTT.